These 26 T cell receptor beta chains were all obtained from the same sample, sequenced in a study of T-cell memory formation after mild COVID-19. TCRdb reanalysed the 5' RACE reads using MiXCR and keeps one entry per CDR3 protein. The top ten clones hold more than 8% of a sample with 400,000 to 500,000 distinct CDR3 sequences, around 18% of them seen once. The sample consisted of PBMCs or a T cell subset sorted from them (not recorded which). The receptors were sampled from an adult woman who had mild COVID-19 (a few samples of this study predate the infection). Cell type and time point are not known.

CDR3 nucleotide sequence: TGTGCCAGCAGCCTCCCTAGCGGGGGGTCCTCCTACAATGAGCAGTTCTTC. This sequence encodes CASSLPSGGSSYNEQFF. This chain connects TRBV7-8 to TRBJ2-1, with 11 bases aligning to TRBD2. This CDR3 has 17 residues. Germline trimming cut 5 bases from V and 0 bases from J; bases unmatched to any gene: 6. Germline loops: CDR1 SGHVS, CDR2 FQNEAQ.

This clonotype was found many times. The CDR3 here is CAISGDSQGPIGEKLFF. The CDR3 DNA reads as TGTGCCATCAGTGGGGACAGCCAGGGCCCCATTGGTGAAAAACTGTTTTTT. J is TRBJ1-4 and V is TRBV10-3; 7 bases are a match to TRBD1. J lost 7 bases, V lost 4 bases, and 15 bases had no gene match. Germline V CDR1 and CDR2: ENHRY, SYGVKD. CDR3 length equals 17 residues.

This clonotype was counted only a few times. V usage is TRBV20-1 and J usage is TRBJ1-2; D ambiguous. V was pared by 1 base and J by 5 bases, with 17 bases between. Germline lookup yields CDR1 DFQATT and CDR2 SNEGSKA (reference sequence). This CDR3 region has 15 residues. The CDR3 sequence is CSARGQSGDPYGYTF. The CDR3 bases are TGCAGTGCTAGAGGGCAGAGCGGAGACCCGTATGGCTACACCTTC.

This clonotype was counted ten times or more. CDR3 sequence: CAISESMGYEQYF. CDR3 DNA sequence: TGTGCCATCAGTGAGTCAATGGGTTACGAGCAGTACTTC. The chain combines TRBV10-3 with TRBJ2-7; no definite D call. This CDR3 has 13 residues. Trimming stripped 0 bases from V and 4 bases from J, with 7 bases between. CDR1 is ENHRY, CDR2 SYGVKD, per germline.

The rearrangement joins TRBV18 to TRBJ1-2; no clear D. Germline CDR1 and CDR2: KGHSH and LQKENI. The germline V and J ends were trimmed by 4 bases and 0 bases, with 21 bases remaining between them. This CDR3 has 18 amino acids. The CDR3 DNA is TGTGCCAGCTCACTTTTTACAGCGGACCTCGACACTAACTATGGCTACACCTTC. Its protein product is CASSLFTADLDTNYGYTF.

V usage is TRBV20-1 and J usage is TRBJ1-2, with D perhaps matching TRBD1 (5 bases). This CDR3 is 13 amino acids long. Per germline, CDR1 DFQATT and CDR2 SNEGSKA (reference sequence). The V and J ends lost 6 bases and 8 bases respectively, with 19 bases between them. The CDR3 DNA sequence: TGCAGTGCCCGTGCCTGGGGCAGCGGGGGCTACACCTTC. Protein: CSARAWGSGGYTF.

This clonotype was picked up a small number of times. The V and J genes are TRBV19 and TRBJ2-4, with D possibly matching TRBD2 (5 bases). The V and J ends lost 7 bases and 8 bases respectively, with 15 bases between them. This CDR3 comprises 13 residues. Germline-derived CDR1 and CDR2 are LNHDA and SQIVND (reference sequence). The DNA of the CDR3 is TGTGCCAGTACCGGGATAAATAGGGACATTCAGTACTTC. It codes for CASTGINRDIQYF.

This clonotype was recorded a few times. This chain connects TRBV30 to TRBJ2-3, with 8 nucleotides matching TRBD2. In germline, CDR1 is GTSNPN, CDR2 SVGIG (reference sequence). V trimming: 1 base; J trimming: 4 bases; junction bases outside the gene matches: 4. The CDR3 totals 14 residues. The CDR3 region is CAWSGLLAADTQYF. As DNA, the CDR3 is TGTGCCTGGAGTGGATTACTAGCGGCAGATACGCAGTATTTT. The full variable domain, its missing parts supplied by reference TRBV30 and TRBJ2-3, is SQTIHQWPATLVQPVGSPLSLECTVEGTSNPNLYWYRQAAGRGLQLLFYSVGIGQISSEVPQNLSASRPQDRQFILSSKKLLLSDSGFYLCAWSGLLAADTQYFGPGTRLTVL.

This clonotype was seen only once. The chain carries TRBV6-2 or TRBV6-3 and TRBJ1-5, with TRBD1 identical over 7 bases. CDR3 length: 18 residues. Unmatched junction bases numbered 9, after V lost 1 base and J lost 0 bases. CDR1 MNHEY and CDR2 SVGEGT come from the germline V gene. As DNA, the CDR3 is TGTGCCAGCAGTTACTGGTACAGGGGTGAAGGTAGCAATCAGCCCCAGCATTTT. It specifies CASSYWYRGEGSNQPQHF.

This clonotype appeared a few times. The chain recombines TRBV29-1 with TRBJ2-7; D remains ambiguous. The germline V and J ends were trimmed by 6 bases and 0 bases, with 12 bases remaining between them. The V gene's germline CDR1 is SQVTM and CDR2 ANQGSEA. The length of the CDR3 is 13 residues. CDR3 residues: CSVLDTNSYEQYF. DNA for the CDR3: TGCAGCGTACTCGACACCAACTCCTACGAGCAGTACTTC.

This chain uses TRBV4-3 with TRBJ2-1, with 7 bases lining up with TRBD1. Germline CDR1 is LGHNA and CDR2 is YSLEER. The CDR3 consists of 17 residues. The junction had 12 bases not matched to a gene; V was cut back by 0 bases and J by 7 bases. CDR3 in DNA: TGCGCCAGCAGCCAAGATCTCAACAGGGGCACTTGGAATGAGCAGTTCTTC. Amino acid sequence: CASSQDLNRGTWNEQFF.

The chain recombines TRBV4-3 with TRBJ2-7; D may correspond to TRBD1 or TRBD2 (5 bases each). This CDR3 comprises 16 residues. Germline values: CDR1 LGHNA, CDR2 YSLEER. Deletions cut 4 bases from V and 3 bases from J, with 19 bases between. The CDR3 sequence: CASSPNMGERFYEQYF. In DNA, the CDR3 is TGCGCCAGCAGCCCAAATATGGGGGAGAGATTCTACGAGCAGTACTTC.

CDR3 amino acids: CASSSSGGRTEAFF. The CDR3 DNA is TGCGCCAGCAGCTCGTCGGGGGGGAGAACTGAAGCTTTCTTT. V is TRBV5-1 and J is TRBJ1-1; TRBD1 is a possible D gene (5 bases). The CDR3 contains 14 residues. Trimming pared 3 bases from V and 5 bases from J, leaving 14 bases between. Germline V gene sequence: CDR1 SGHRS, CDR2 YFSETQ.

This clonotype has only a few counts. Here the CDR3 reads CAISESRAGGPSYNEQFF. DNA of the CDR3: TGTGCCATCAGTGAGTCGAGAGCGGGAGGGCCATCGTACAATGAGCAGTTCTTC. This chain links TRBV10-3 with TRBJ2-1; 10 positions agree with TRBD2. The CDR3 runs to 18 residues. Germline V gene data show CDR1 as ENHRY and CDR2 as SYGVKD. The junction had 9 bases not matched to a gene; V was cut back by 0 bases and J by 4 bases.

The V call is TRBV4-2, the J call TRBJ2-7, with D possibly TRBD1 on 7 matching bases. The germline V and J ends were trimmed by 4 bases and 7 bases, with 23 bases remaining between them. CDR3 size: 16 residues. CDR1 and CDR2 (germline): LGHNA, YNFKEQ. The CDR3 region has the DNA TGTGCCAGCAGCCTAGATTGGAGGGGGCGTGGAATGGAGCAGTACTTC. It is translated as CASSLDWRGRGMEQYF.

This clonotype was counted between two and nine times. The chain employs TRBV19 and TRBJ2-7; D is perhaps TRBD1 or TRBD2 (6 bases each). This CDR3 has 13 amino acids. Germline CDR1 is LNHDA and CDR2 is SQIVND (reference sequence). V was clipped by 6 bases and J by 7 bases, with 16 bases between them. The CDR3 DNA is TGTGCCAGTAGATTTTCGGGGGCGCGGGAGCAGTACTTC. Residues: CASRFSGAREQYF.

This clonotype was counted a few times. The chain carries TRBV7-3 and TRBJ2-5; tentative D call: TRBD2 (6 bases). CDR3 length equals 15 residues. From germline, CDR1 is SGHTA and CDR2 FQGTGA. Trimming cost V 5 bases and J 2 bases, with 15 bases left between them. CDR3: CASSPSRGTQETQYF. The CDR3 DNA follows: TGTGCCAGCAGCCCTTCTCGGGGGACTCAAGAGACCCAGTACTTC.

Many counts were recorded for this clonotype. The V call is TRBV15, the J call TRBJ1-2; D uncertain. The CDR3 is made up of 13 amino acids. V lost 0 bases and J lost 2, with 4 bases in between. Germline V gene sequence: CDR1 LNHNV, CDR2 YYDKDF (reference sequence). This CDR3 reads CATSRDRNYGYTF. DNA of the CDR3: TGTGCCACCAGCAGAGATCGGAACTATGGCTACACCTTC.

There are a few counts of this clonotype. The rearrangement links TRBV12-3 or TRBV12-4 to TRBJ2-5; the match to TRBD1 covers 8 bases. V shed 7 bases and J 5 bases; nucleotides not matched to a gene: 6. CDR3 size: 13 residues. The CDR3 nucleotides read TGTGCCAGCAATCAGGGGGCGGGCGAGACCCAGTACTTC. Translated: CASNQGAGETQYF.

The chain uses TRBV4-1 and TRBJ2-5, with 14 bases identical to TRBD2. This CDR3 is 15 amino acids long. V shed 6 bases and J 4 bases; nucleotides not matched to a gene: 4. Germline lookup yields CDR1 MGHRA and CDR2 YSYEKL. CDR3 DNA: TGCGCCAGCAGACCTGGGACTAGCGGGGGAGAGACCCAGTACTTC. This sequence encodes CASRPGTSGGETQYF.

The V gene is TRBV6-5, the J gene TRBJ2-5; D call uncertain. The germline CDR1 and CDR2 sequences are MNHEY and SVGAGI. Trimming shortened V by 6 bases and J by 10 bases, and 18 bases separated the two germline ends. CDR3 length: 13 amino acids. The CDR3 sequence: CASSQSRPSLQYF. The CDR3 DNA reads as TGTGCCAGCAGCCAAAGCCGGCCCTCCCTCCAGTACTTC.

This clonotype was counted a single time. The junction departs from the called germline gene at one end, perhaps through a read error. The CDR3 loop is CDTSSSRDYGYTF. The CDR3 nucleotides are TGTGACACCAGCTCTAGTCGGGACTATGGCTACACCTTC. The chain has TRBV15 and TRBJ1-2; D remains unclear. CDR3 length: 13 residues. Germline CDR1 and CDR2: LNHNV and YYDKDF (reference sequence). The complete variable domain, with remaining parts taken from reference TRBV15 and TRBJ1-2, reads DAMVIQNPRYQVTQFGKPVTLSCSQTLNHNVMYWYQQKSSQAPKLLFHYYDKDFNNEADTPDNFQSRRPNTSFCFLDIRSPGLGDTAMYLCDTSSSRDYGYTFGSGTRLTVV.

This clonotype has a handful of counts. This CDR3 is CASSQGGTSTDTQYF. CDR3 coding DNA: TGTGCCAGCAGCCAGGGAGGAACTAGCACAGATACGCAGTATTTT. J is TRBJ2-3 and V is TRBV7-6; possible D gene TRBD2, 6 bases. The CDR3 has 15 residues. V was clipped by 5 bases and J by 0 bases, with 12 bases between them. Germline values: CDR1 SGHVS, CDR2 FNYEAQ.

Only a few counts were recorded for this clonotype. The chain recombines TRBV5-1 with TRBJ2-1; the match to TRBD2 covers 10 bases. CDR1 is SGHRS and CDR2 is YFSETQ in the germline V gene. V lost 4 bases, J lost 4 bases, and 8 bases stayed unmatched. This CDR3 spans 16 amino acids. The CDR3 here is CASSPLSGRGYNEQFF. CDR3 coding DNA: TGCGCCAGCAGCCCACTCAGCGGGAGGGGTTACAATGAGCAGTTCTTC. The variable domain in full, with the rest retrieved from reference TRBV5-1 and TRBJ2-1, is KAGVTQTPRYLIKTRGQQVTLSCSPISGHRSVSWYQQTPGQGLQFLFEYFSETQRNKGNFPGRFSGRQFSNSRSEMNVSTLELGDSALYLCASSPLSGRGYNEQFFGPGTRLTVL.

V is TRBV10-3 and J is TRBJ1-1, with TRBD1 as a possible D gene (5 bases). The germline gives CDR1 ENHRY, CDR2 SYGVKD. The length of the CDR3 is 15 residues. V lost 2 bases and J lost 0, with 10 bases in between. In DNA, the CDR3 is TGTGCCATCAGTGAGGCTAGGGGCATGAACACTGAAGCTTTCTTT. Residues: CAISEARGMNTEAFF.

This clonotype was detected a few times. This chain connects TRBV25-1 to TRBJ2-5; no clear D gene. Germline V gene lookup returns CDR1 MGHDK and CDR2 SYGVNS. Trimming pared 2 bases from V and 1 base from J, leaving 8 bases between. This CDR3 region has 14 residues. The CDR3 sequence is CASSEHYPQETQYF. CDR3 nucleotide sequence: TGTGCCAGCAGTGAACACTACCCCCAAGAGACCCAGTACTTC.